This TCR beta chain was sequenced for a study of monozygotic twins with inflammatory bowel disease. Per germline, CDR1 SGHRS and CDR2 YFSETQ. The CDR3 totals 15 residues. TCRdb processed the 5' RACE reads again and assigns one entry to each CDR3 protein, with no DNA. The listing records 88,000 or so distinct CDR3 sequences. This TCR was sampled from a human donor with ulcerative colitis or Crohn's disease, or a healthy co-twin of an affected twin (not recorded which). The rearrangement links TRBV5-1 to TRBJ1-3. Material: blood. The CDR3 sequence is CASSLDSYSGNTIYF.